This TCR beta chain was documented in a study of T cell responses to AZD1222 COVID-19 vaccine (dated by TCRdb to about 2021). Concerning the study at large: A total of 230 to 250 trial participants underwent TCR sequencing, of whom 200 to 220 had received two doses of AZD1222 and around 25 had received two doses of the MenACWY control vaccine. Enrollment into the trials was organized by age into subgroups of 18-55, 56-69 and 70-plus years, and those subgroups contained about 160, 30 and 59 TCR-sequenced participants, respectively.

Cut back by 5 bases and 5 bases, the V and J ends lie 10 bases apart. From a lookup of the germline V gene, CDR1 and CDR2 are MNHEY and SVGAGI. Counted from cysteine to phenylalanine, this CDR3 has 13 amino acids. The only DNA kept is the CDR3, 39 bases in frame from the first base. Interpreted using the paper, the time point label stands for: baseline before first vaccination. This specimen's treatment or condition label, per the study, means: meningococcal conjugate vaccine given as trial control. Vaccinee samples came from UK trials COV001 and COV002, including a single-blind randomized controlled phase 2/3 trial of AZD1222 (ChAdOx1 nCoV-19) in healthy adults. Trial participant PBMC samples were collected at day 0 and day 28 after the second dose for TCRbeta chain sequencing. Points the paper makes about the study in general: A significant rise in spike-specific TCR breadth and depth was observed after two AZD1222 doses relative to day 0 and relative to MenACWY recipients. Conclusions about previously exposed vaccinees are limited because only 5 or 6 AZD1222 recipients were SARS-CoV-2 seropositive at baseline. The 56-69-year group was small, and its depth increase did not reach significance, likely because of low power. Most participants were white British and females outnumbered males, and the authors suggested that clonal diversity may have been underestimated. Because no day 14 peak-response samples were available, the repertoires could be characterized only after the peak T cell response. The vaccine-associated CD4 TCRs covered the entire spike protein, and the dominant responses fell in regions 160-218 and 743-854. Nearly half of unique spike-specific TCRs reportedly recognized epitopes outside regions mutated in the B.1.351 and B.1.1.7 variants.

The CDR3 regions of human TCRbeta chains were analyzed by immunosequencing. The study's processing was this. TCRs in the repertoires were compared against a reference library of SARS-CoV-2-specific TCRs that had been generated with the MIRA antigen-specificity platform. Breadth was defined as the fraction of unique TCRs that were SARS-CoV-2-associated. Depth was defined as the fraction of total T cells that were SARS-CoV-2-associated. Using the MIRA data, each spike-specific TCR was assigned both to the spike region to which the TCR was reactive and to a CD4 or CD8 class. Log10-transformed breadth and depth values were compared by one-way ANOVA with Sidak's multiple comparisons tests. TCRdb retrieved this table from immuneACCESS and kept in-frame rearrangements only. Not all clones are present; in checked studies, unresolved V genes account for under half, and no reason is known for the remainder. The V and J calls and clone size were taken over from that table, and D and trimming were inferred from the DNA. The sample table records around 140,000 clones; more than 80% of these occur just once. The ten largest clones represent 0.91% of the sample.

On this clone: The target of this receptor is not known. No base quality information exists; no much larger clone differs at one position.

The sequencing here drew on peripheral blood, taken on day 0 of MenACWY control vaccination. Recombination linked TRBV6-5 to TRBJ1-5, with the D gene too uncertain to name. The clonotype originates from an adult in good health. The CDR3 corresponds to CASSRSSDQPQHF. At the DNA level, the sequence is TGTGCCAGCAGTCGGAGCAGCGATCAGCCCCAGCATTTT.